This entry lists 5 T cell receptor beta chains sequenced from one sample in a study of identical twins. Each CDR3 protein is one row after TCRdb ran MiXCR on the 5' RACE reads. The data show under 500,000 distinct CDR3 sequences, about 13% seen once. The same sample was also studied in work on yellow fever vaccine responses in identical twins.

What was sequenced was CD4+ T cells sorted from blood. These receptors came from a young woman in good health.

The chain joins TRBV2 to TRBJ1-1; D is unresolved. The CDR3 covers 15 residues. Germline V gene lookup returns CDR1 SNHLY and CDR2 FYNNEI. The germline V and J ends were trimmed by 2 bases and 1 base, with 11 bases remaining between them. CDR3 sequence (DNA): TGTGCCAGCAGTGAATTAGTTGGCCCGAACACTGAAGCTTTCTTT. It yields the protein CASSELVGPNTEAFF.

The chain employs TRBV20-1 and TRBJ2-1; D not certain. The germline V gene has CDR1 DFQATT and CDR2 SNEGSKA (reference sequence). There are 15 residues in the CDR3. Trimming pared 2 bases from V and 0 bases from J, leaving 11 bases between. The CDR3 DNA reads as TGCAGTGCTAGATCCGGGTCAAGCTCCTACAATGAGCAGTTCTTC. This gives the protein CSARSGSSSYNEQFF.

The chain has TRBV7-2 and TRBJ2-1; no reliable D call. Germline V gives CDR1 SGHTA, CDR2 FQGNSA. This CDR3 contains 12 residues. V was clipped by 3 bases and J by 8 bases, with 8 bases between them. In DNA, the CDR3 is TGTGCCAGCAGCTTTGACTTATATGAGCAGTTCTTC. This codes for CASSFDLYEQFF.

This clonotype was seen at least ten times. J is TRBJ2-1 and V is TRBV5-1; 10 positions match TRBD2. CDR1 and CDR2 (germline): SGHRS, YFSETQ. The CDR3 is 16 residues long. With V trimmed by 4 bases and J by 4 bases, 8 bases remained unmatched. The CDR3 nucleotides read TGCGCCAGCAGCGCGCGGACTAGCGGTGTATACAATGAGCAGTTCTTC. Amino acids: CASSARTSGVYNEQFF.

This clonotype was seen at least ten times. The chain recombines TRBV3-1 with TRBJ2-4, with no clear D. Trimming cost V 1 base and J 0 bases, with 4 bases left between them. The CDR3 is 14 residues long. CDR1 is LGHDT and CDR2 is YNNKEL in the germline V gene (reference sequence). In DNA, the CDR3 is TGTGCCAGCAGCCAAGGACTAGCCAAAAACATTCAGTACTTC. It yields the protein CASSQGLAKNIQYF.